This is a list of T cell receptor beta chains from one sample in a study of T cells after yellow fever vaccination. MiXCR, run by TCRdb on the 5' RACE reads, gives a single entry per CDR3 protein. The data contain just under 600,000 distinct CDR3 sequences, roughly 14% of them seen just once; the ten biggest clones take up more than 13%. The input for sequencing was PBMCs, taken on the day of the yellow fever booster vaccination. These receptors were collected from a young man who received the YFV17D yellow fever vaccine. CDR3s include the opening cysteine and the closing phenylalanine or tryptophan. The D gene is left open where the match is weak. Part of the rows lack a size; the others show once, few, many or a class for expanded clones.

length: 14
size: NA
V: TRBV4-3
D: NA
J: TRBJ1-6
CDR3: CASSLVSYNSPLHF
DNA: TGCGCCAGCAGCCTAGTATCCTATAATTCACCCCTCCACTTT

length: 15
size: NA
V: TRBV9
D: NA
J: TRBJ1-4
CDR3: CASSVAGSLNEKLFF
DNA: TGTGCCAGCAGCGTAGCAGGGAGCCTGAATGAAAAACTGTTTTTT

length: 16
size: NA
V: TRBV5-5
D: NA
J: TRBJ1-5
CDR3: CASSSIAGTRNQPQHF
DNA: TGTGCCAGCAGCTCCATTGCCGGGACAAGGAACCAGCCCCAGCATTTT

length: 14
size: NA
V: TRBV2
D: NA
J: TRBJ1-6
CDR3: CASSGGSGLSPLHF
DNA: TGTGCCAGCAGTGGAGGCAGTGGACTTTCACCCCTCCACTTT

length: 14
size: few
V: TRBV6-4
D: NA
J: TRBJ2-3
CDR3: CASSDSPGTDTQYF
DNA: TGTGCCAGCAGTGACTCGCCTGGCACAGATACGCAGTATTTT

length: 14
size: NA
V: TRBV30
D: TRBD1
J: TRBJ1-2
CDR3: CAWSEIQGGYGYTF
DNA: TGTGCCTGGAGCGAGATACAGGGGGGCTATGGCTACACCTTC

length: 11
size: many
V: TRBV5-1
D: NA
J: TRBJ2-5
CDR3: CASSLDETQYF
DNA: TGCGCCAGCAGCTTGGACGAGACCCAGTACTTC

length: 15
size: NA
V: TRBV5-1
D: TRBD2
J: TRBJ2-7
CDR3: CASSFGLADSYEQYF
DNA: TGCGCCAGCAGCTTTGGACTAGCGGACTCCTACGAGCAGTACTTC

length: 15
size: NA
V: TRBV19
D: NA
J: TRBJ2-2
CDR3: CASSFLDRHPGELFF
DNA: TGTGCCAGTAGTTTCCTCGACAGGCACCCCGGGGAGCTGTTTTTT

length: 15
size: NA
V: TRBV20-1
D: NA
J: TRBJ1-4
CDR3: CSALDTDSSNEKLFF
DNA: TGCAGTGCTCTTGATACGGACAGTTCTAATGAAAAACTGTTTTTT

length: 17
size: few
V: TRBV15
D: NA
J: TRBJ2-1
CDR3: CATSRTGQGGNDNEQFF
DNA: TGTGCCACCAGCAGAACCGGACAGGGAGGGAACGACAATGAGCAGTTCTTC

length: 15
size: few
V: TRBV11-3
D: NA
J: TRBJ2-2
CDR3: CASSSQGRNTGELFF
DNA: TGTGCCAGCAGCTCACAGGGTCGGAACACCGGGGAGCTGTTTTTT

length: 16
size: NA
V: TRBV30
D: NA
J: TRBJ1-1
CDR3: CGSAQGFSALNTEAFF
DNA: TGTGGGTCGGCACAGGGATTTTCCGCCTTGAACACTGAAGCTTTCTTT

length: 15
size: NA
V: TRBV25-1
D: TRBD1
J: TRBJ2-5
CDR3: CASSNQGALQETQYF
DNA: TGTGCCAGCAGTAACCAGGGGGCTTTGCAAGAGACCCAGTACTTC

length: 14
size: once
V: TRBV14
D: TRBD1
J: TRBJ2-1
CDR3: CASSSGTGVSEQFF
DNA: TGTGCCAGCAGCAGCGGGACAGGGGTCAGTGAGCAGTTCTTC

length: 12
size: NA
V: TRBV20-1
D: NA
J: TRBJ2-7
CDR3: CSASKSAYEQYF
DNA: TGCAGTGCTAGCAAAAGCGCCTACGAGCAGTACTTC

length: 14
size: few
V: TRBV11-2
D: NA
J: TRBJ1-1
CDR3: CASSLALPGTEAFF
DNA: TGTGCCAGCAGCTTAGCCCTACCGGGCACTGAAGCTTTCTTT

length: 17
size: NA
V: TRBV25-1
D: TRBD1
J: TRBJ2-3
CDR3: CASSTSPGQGTEDTQYF
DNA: TGTGCCAGCAGCACATCACCGGGACAGGGGACGGAAGATACGCAGTATTTT

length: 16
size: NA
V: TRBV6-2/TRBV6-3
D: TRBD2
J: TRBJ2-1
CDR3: CASSQTSGSNYNEQFF
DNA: TGTGCCAGCAGTCAGACTAGCGGGAGCAATTACAATGAGCAGTTCTTC

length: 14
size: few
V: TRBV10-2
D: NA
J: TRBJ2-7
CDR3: CASRVTTGAYEQYF
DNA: TGCGCCAGCAGGGTGACTACCGGGGCTTACGAGCAGTACTTC

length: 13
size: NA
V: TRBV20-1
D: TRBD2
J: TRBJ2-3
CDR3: CSASGGNTDTQYF
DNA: TGCAGTGCTTCGGGAGGTAACACAGATACGCAGTATTTT

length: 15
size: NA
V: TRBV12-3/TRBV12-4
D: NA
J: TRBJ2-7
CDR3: CASRFRPDAVYEQYF
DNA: TGTGCCAGCAGATTCCGACCGGACGCGGTCTACGAGCAGTACTTC

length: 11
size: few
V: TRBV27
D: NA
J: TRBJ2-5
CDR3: CASSLVSTQYF
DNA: TGTGCCAGCAGTTTAGTATCGACCCAGTACTTC

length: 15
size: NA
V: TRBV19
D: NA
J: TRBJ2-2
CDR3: CARTDLRADTGELFF
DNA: TGTGCCAGAACCGACCTGAGGGCAGACACCGGGGAGCTGTTTTTT

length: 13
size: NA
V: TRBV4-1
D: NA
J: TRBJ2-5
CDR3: CASSQRRLETQYF
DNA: TGCGCCAGCAGCCAACGGCGGCTAGAGACCCAGTACTTC

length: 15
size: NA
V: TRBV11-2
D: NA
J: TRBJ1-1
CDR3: CASSSKPTGFRSAFF
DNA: TGCGCCAGCAGCTCCAAACCTACAGGGTTTAGATCGGCTTTCTTT

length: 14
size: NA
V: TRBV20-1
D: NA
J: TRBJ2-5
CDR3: CSARRGATEETQYF
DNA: TGCAGTGCTAGGAGGGGGGCTACCGAAGAGACCCAGTACTTC

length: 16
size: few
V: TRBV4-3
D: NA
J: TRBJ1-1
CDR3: CASSQEPGRLDTEAFF
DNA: TGCGCCAGCAGCCAAGAACCAGGGAGGTTGGACACTGAAGCTTTCTTT

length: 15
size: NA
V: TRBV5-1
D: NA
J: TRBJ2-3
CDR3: CASSLLLSSTDTQYF
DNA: TGCGCCAGCAGCTTATTACTTTCCAGCACAGATACGCAGTATTTT

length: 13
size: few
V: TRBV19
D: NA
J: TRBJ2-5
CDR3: CASGETSRETQYF
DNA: TGTGCCAGTGGAGAGACTAGTCGGGAGACCCAGTACTTC

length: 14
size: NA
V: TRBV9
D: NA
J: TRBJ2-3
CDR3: CASSQSPGTDTQYF
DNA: TGTGCCAGCTCCCAATCGCCCGGCACAGATACGCAGTATTTT

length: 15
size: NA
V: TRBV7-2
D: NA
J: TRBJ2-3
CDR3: CASIGRRGSTDTQYF
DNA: TGTGCCAGCATAGGGCGCAGGGGTAGCACAGATACGCAGTATTTT

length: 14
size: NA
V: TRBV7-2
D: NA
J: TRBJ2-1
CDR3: CASSLRTANNEQFF
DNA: TGTGCCAGCAGCCTCAGGACGGCTAACAATGAGCAGTTCTTC

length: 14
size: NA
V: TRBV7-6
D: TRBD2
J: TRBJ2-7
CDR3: CASSRPSGGHEQYF
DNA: TGTGCCAGCAGCCGCCCTAGCGGGGGCCACGAGCAGTACTTC

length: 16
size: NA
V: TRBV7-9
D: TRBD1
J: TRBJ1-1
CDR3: CASGPDRHLIDTEAFF
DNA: TGTGCCAGCGGCCCGGACAGGCACTTAATAGACACTGAAGCTTTCTTT